This passage covers 15 T cell receptor beta chains from one sample sequenced in a study of T cell responses to AZD1222 COVID-19 vaccine. The data were produced by immunoSEQ multiplex PCR, yet TCRdb's version contains in-frame clones alone and is incomplete. The data hold 110,000 to 150,000 clones, with roughly 91% observed a single time. Sequencing used peripheral blood, obtained 28 days after the second AZD1222 dose. The receptors shown here come from an adult who received the AZD1222 COVID-19 vaccine.

The V call is TRBV11-1, the J call TRBJ2-3, with TRBD2 matching 8 bases. This CDR3 spans 16 amino acids. Germline V CDR1 and CDR2: SGHAT, FQDESV (reference sequence). J gave up 2 bases and V 1 base, and 5 bases lay outside the gene matches. The CDR3 protein is CASSLGPGGATDTQYF. The CDR3 region has the DNA TGTGCCAGCAGCTTAGGCCCCGGGGGGGCCACAGATACGCAGTATTTT.

The chain carries TRBV21-1 and TRBJ2-5. TRBV21-1 is given as a pseudogene. The CDR3 is 17 residues long. CDR3 bases: TGTGCCAGCAGCAAACCACCTTGTGGGGGGCTAAGGGAGACCCAGTACTTC. Protein sequence: CASSKPPCGGLRETQYF.

The chain has TRBV9 and TRBJ1-3; TRBD1 is a possible D gene (6 bases). Trimming removed 1 base at V and 3 bases at J, with 8 bases between. Per germline, CDR1 SGDLS and CDR2 YYNGEE. The CDR3 is made up of 14 amino acids. Here the CDR3 reads CASSVRGSGNTIYF. In DNA form, the CDR3 reads TGTGCCAGCAGCGTAAGGGGGAGTGGAAACACCATATATTTT.

The chain is built from TRBV28 and TRBJ1-5; D unclear. Trimming took 8 bases from V and 5 from J, leaving 10 bases between them. Germline CDR1 is MDHEN and CDR2 is SYDVKM. CDR3 size: 12 residues. This chain's CDR3 is CASCRTYQPQHF. In DNA form, the CDR3 reads TGTGCCAGCTGTCGAACTTATCAGCCCCAGCATTTT. The variable domain in full, completed from reference TRBV28 and TRBJ1-5, reads DVKVTQSSRYLVKRTGEKVFLECVQDMDHENMFWYRQDPGLGLRLIYFSYDVKMKEKGDIPEGYSVSREKKERFSLILESASTNQTSMYLCASCRTYQPQHFGDGTRLSIL.

CDR3 nucleotide sequence: TGTGCCAGTAGTATAGGCCCGCCGACAGGGATGAGACTAGCGTCCCATGAGCAGTTCTTC. Translating gives CASSIGPPTGMRLASHEQFF. This chain links TRBV19 with TRBJ2-1, with D possibly TRBD2 on 8 matching bases. Per the germline V gene, CDR1 is LNHDA and CDR2 is SQIVND (reference sequence). The CDR3 has 20 amino acids. The V and J ends lost 1 base and 8 bases respectively, with 30 bases between them.

This clone came up once. V gene TRBV9 combines with J gene TRBJ2-1, with D possibly matching TRBD2 (6 bases). This CDR3 contains 16 residues. V dropped 3 bases and J dropped 2 bases, with 15 bases sitting between them. Germline V lookup: CDR1 SGDLS, CDR2 YYNGEE. DNA of the CDR3: TGTGCCAGCAGCGCCGGGAGTTCACAAGCCTACAATGAGCAGTTCTTC. This encodes CASSAGSSQAYNEQFF.

The chain is built from TRBV5-5 and TRBJ1-2, with D possibly TRBD1 on 5 matching bases. Germline V CDR1 and CDR2: SGHKS, YYEKEE (reference sequence). The V and J ends lost 3 bases and 8 bases respectively, with 17 bases between them. The CDR3 spans 14 residues. The CDR3 DNA is TGTGCCAGCAGCTGGGTCCAGGGTTCCGGAGGCTACACCTTC. This codes for CASSWVQGSGGYTF.

V usage is TRBV3-1 (or the pseudogene TRBV3-2) and J usage is TRBJ2-7; D might be TRBD2 (6 bases). This CDR3 contains 14 residues. Between the trimmed V and J ends, which lost 5 bases and 7 bases, there was a span of 18 bases. Germline V gives CDR1 LGHDT, CDR2 YNNKEL (reference sequence). The CDR3 DNA reads TGTGCCAGCAGCGGAGATGGGGACTTTCGTGAGCAGTACTTC. This codes for CASSGDGDFREQYF.

This chain links TRBV6-5 with TRBJ1-3; no reliable D call. Germline CDR1 reads MNHEY; CDR2 reads SVGAGI. This CDR3 contains 11 residues. V was trimmed by 8 bases and J by 4 bases, leaving 6 bases between them. CDR3 residues: CASAGGNTIYF. The CDR3 coding sequence is TGTGCCAGCGCCGGGGGAAACACCATATATTTT.

The chain joins TRBV6-2 or TRBV6-3 to TRBJ1-5; 12 bases map to TRBD1. J was trimmed by 7 bases and V by 6 bases; bases with no gene match: 13. The CDR3 is made up of 17 amino acids. Germline CDR1 MNHEY, CDR2 SVGEGT. CDR3 loop: CASSPIGDRGRGQPQHF. The CDR3 nucleotides are TGTGCCAGCAGCCCCATTGGGGACAGGGGGCGCGGACAGCCCCAGCATTTT.

This rearrangement joins TRBV6-5 to TRBJ2-7, with D possibly being TRBD2 (6 bases). The CDR3 is 13 amino acids. Germline V gene sequence: CDR1 MNHEY, CDR2 SVGAGI. Trimming removed 5 bases from V and 4 bases from J, with 12 bases in between. The CDR3 loop is CASSRGRGYEQYF. The CDR3 DNA reads TGTGCCAGCAGTCGCGGGCGGGGATACGAGCAGTACTTC.

CDR3 amino acids: CASSVTIMGTEAFF. The CDR3 DNA sequence: TGTGCCAGCAGCGTAACGATTATGGGCACTGAAGCTTTCTTT. J is TRBJ1-1 and V is TRBV9; D remains unclear. V was pared by 1 base and J by 4 bases, with 11 bases between. Germline CDR1 is SGDLS and CDR2 is YYNGEE. The CDR3 consists of 14 residues.

The chain recombines TRBV6-2 or TRBV6-3 with TRBJ2-3; D unresolved. From germline, CDR1 is MNHEY and CDR2 SVGEGT. V lost 6 bases to trimming and J lost 2 bases, with 6 bases between them. The CDR3 length is 12 residues. The CDR3 DNA sequence: TGTGCCAGCAGCCTCCTCACAGATACGCAGTATTTT. Residues: CASSLLTDTQYF.

The chain joins TRBV2 to TRBJ2-1; 15 bases agree with TRBD2. The CDR3 is 16 amino acids. Germline V gene sequence: CDR1 SNHLY, CDR2 FYNNEI. The V segment lost 5 bases and the J segment 7 bases; nucleotides outside the gene matches: 6. The CDR3 protein is CASSRWTSGGANEQFF. The CDR3 DNA reads TGTGCCAGCAGTCGCTGGACTAGCGGGGGGGCAAATGAGCAGTTCTTC.

The CDR3 DNA reads TGTGCCAGTAGTATGGGGGTGATCAACAATGAGCAGTTCTTC. This codes for CASSMGVINNEQFF. V usage is TRBV19 and J usage is TRBJ2-1; either TRBD1 or TRBD2 may fit D (5 bases each). With 3 bases removed from V and 5 bases from J, the gap between germline ends came to 11 bases. The CDR3 spans 14 residues. Germline CDR1 reads LNHDA; CDR2 reads SQIVND (reference sequence). Looking up the rest from reference TRBV19 and TRBJ2-1 gives the full variable domain: DGGITQSPKYLFRKEGQNVTLSCEQNLNHDAMYWYRQDPGQGLRLIYYSQIVNDFQKGDIAEGYSVSREKKESFPLTVTSAQKNPTAFYLCASSMGVINNEQFFGPGTRLTVL.